This is a list of T cell receptor beta chains from one sample in a study of blood T cell repertoires in COVID-19. This table comes from immunoSEQ multiplex PCR, and its TCRdb copy is limited to in-frame clones, with some not included. The repertoire holds 150,000 to 200,000 clones, with just over 85% as singletons. Material for sequencing was PBMCs or T cells enriched from blood (not recorded which). All receptors come from a woman aged 18-29 years who had recovered from COVID-19. Each CDR3 is given with its conserved first and last residue.

j_gene,len,v_gene,CDR3aa
TRBJ2-7,15,TRBV28,CASSLAGTLAYEQYF
TRBJ2-7,11,TRBV6-5,CATAQGTEQYF
TRBJ2-2,17,TRBV19,CASSIGMRSITAGELFF
TRBJ1-2,16,TRBV5-4,CASSLGTQASDYGYTF
TRBJ2-1,13,TRBV5-1,CASSLNRGNEQFF
TRBJ1-4,15,TRBV9,CASSFAGTGNEKLFF
TRBJ2-7,14,TRBV28,CASSLIGGVYEQYF
TRBJ1-4,15,TRBV7-2,CASSLGTGEGEKLFF
TRBJ2-7,13,TRBV19,CASSSGTAYEQYF
TRBJ2-2,18,TRBV19,CASSIRRLAGDSTGELFF
TRBJ1-5,16,TRBV10-3,CAISEWGQGRNQPQHF
TRBJ2-7,11,TRBV28,CASSLLYEQYF
TRBJ1-2,16,TRBV10-3,CAISESLPGPSGGYTF
TRBJ1-2,16,TRBV7-9,CASSLVLSFGYYGYTF
TRBJ1-6,15,TRBV19,CASSPTGTADSPLHF
TRBJ1-2,14,TRBV7-2,CASSLDTGDYGYTF
TRBJ2-7,13,TRBV5-6,CASSSGDRYEQYF
TRBJ1-5,16,TRBV28,CASSSARTGGVQPQHF
TRBJ1-6,15,TRBV28,CASNVGGQYNSPLHF
TRBJ2-1,14,TRBV29-1,CSVAGAYSYNEQFF
TRBJ1-1,14,TRBV5-4,CASSTFLGGNKAFF
TRBJ1-2,15,TRBV4-1,CASSQKSQEHYGYTF
TRBJ1-4,14,TRBV2,CASSADRINEKLFF
TRBJ2-3,16,TRBV6-2/TRBV6-3,CASSSKRGASTDTQYF